A single sample is the source of the 24 T cell receptor beta chains below, sequenced in a study of shared clonotypes between healthy human individuals. Only in-frame clones appear in the TCRdb table, and some are missing; sequencing was by immunoSEQ multiplex PCR. The sample shows 1,400,000 or so clones, approximately 98.5% of them seen only once. The sequencing sample was made of naive CD4+ T cells sorted from blood. Subset of the sample: CD45RA+ positively selected. The source of these receptors is a man aged 25 to 40 in good health.

The V and J genes are TRBV5-1 and TRBJ1-4; a weak D match, TRBD1 (5 bases). CDR1 is SGHRS, CDR2 YFSETQ, per germline. This CDR3 contains 17 residues. The V gene lost 1 base and the J gene lost 0 bases, with 13 bases spanning the gap. For the CDR3, the DNA is TGCGCCAGCAGCTTGCGTACAGGAGCCACAACTAATGAAAAACTGTTTTTT. This encodes CASSLRTGATTNEKLFF.

This chain connects TRBV18 to TRBJ1-1; weak D call: TRBD1 (5 bases). Germline V gene data show CDR1 as KGHSH and CDR2 as LQKENI. The CDR3 spans 15 residues. V was shortened by 5 bases and J by 1 base, with 14 bases between the two germline ends. This CDR3 reads CASSSSGPGNTEAFF. In DNA, the CDR3 is TGTGCCAGCTCAAGTTCAGGGCCGGGGAACACTGAAGCTTTCTTT.

The rearrangement uses TRBV2 and TRBJ2-2; a weak D match, TRBD2 (6 bases). There are 14 residues in the CDR3. V lost 7 bases, J lost 1 base, and 10 bases lay in between. Germline V lookup: CDR1 SNHLY, CDR2 FYNNEI. The CDR3 is CASKGLQNTGELFF. In DNA, the CDR3 is TGTGCCAGCAAGGGACTTCAGAACACCGGGGAGCTGTTTTTT. Complete variable domain (other parts from reference TRBV2 and TRBJ2-2): EPEVTQTPSHQVTQMGQEVILRCVPISNHLYFYWYRQILGQKVEFLVSFYNNEISEKSEIFDDQFSVERPDGSNFTLKIRSTKLEDSAMYFCASKGLQNTGELFFGEGSRLTVL.

This chain links TRBV19 with TRBJ2-2; a possible D gene is TRBD1 (6 bases). Germline values: CDR1 LNHDA, CDR2 SQIVND (reference sequence). Trimming stripped 4 bases from V and 2 bases from J, with 14 bases between. CDR3 length: 16 residues. CDR3 amino acids: CASSTRRDTNTGELFF. For the CDR3, the DNA is TGTGCCAGTAGTACACGAAGGGACACCAACACCGGGGAGCTGTTTTTT. The whole variable domain, remainder taken from reference TRBV19 and TRBJ2-2, is DGGITQSPKYLFRKEGQNVTLSCEQNLNHDAMYWYRQDPGQGLRLIYYSQIVNDFQKGDIAEGYSVSREKKESFPLTVTSAQKNPTAFYLCASSTRRDTNTGELFFGEGSRLTVL.

The rearrangement links TRBV14 to TRBJ2-7; 7 positions match TRBD1. This CDR3 is 13 amino acids long. V was pared by 8 bases and J by 0 bases, with 4 bases of the junction left unmatched. CDR1 and CDR2 (germline): SGHDN, FVKESK. CDR3 DNA sequence: TGTGCCAGCTCCCGGGACAGCTCCTACGAGCAGTACTTC. Amino acid sequence: CASSRDSSYEQYF.

The chain employs TRBV19 and TRBJ1-5, with 11 bases fitting TRBD1. V trimming: 3 bases; J trimming: 7 bases; junction bases outside the gene matches: 8. Germline V gives CDR1 LNHDA, CDR2 SQIVND (reference sequence). This CDR3 is built from 16 residues. The CDR3 spells CASSIPGTGGAQPQHF. CDR3 nucleotide sequence: TGTGCCAGTAGTATCCCTGGGACAGGGGGAGCCCAGCCCCAGCATTTT.

The count of this clone is one. The chain couples TRBV29-1 to TRBJ1-2; D is uncertain. The V and J ends lost 7 bases and 1 base respectively, with 7 bases between them. The CDR3 is made up of 11 amino acids. CDR1 and CDR2 (germline): SQVTM, ANQGSEA. CDR3 sequence reads: CSERSNYGYTF. The DNA for the CDR3 is TGCAGCGAAAGGAGTAACTATGGCTACACCTTC.

The V gene is TRBV28, the J gene TRBJ2-7, with D perhaps TRBD1 or TRBD2 (6 bases each). This CDR3 has 13 amino acids. CDR1 is MDHEN and CDR2 is SYDVKM in the germline V gene. The V and J ends lost 8 bases and 4 bases respectively, with 15 bases between them. Written as DNA, the CDR3 is TGTGCCAGCCATACCGGGGGCGCATACGAGCAGTACTTC. Amino acid sequence: CASHTGGAYEQYF.

This sequence joins TRBV29-1 and TRBJ2-7; 7 nucleotides match TRBD1. The CDR3 is 14 amino acids. The V segment lost 0 bases and the J segment 9 bases; nucleotides outside the gene matches: 11. Germline values: CDR1 SQVTM, CDR2 ANQGSEA. In DNA, the CDR3 is TGCAGCGTTGAAGATCGAGACAGGGCGTTGGGGCAGTACTTC. Its protein product is CSVEDRDRALGQYF.

The rearrangement uses TRBV2 and TRBJ1-1; TRBD1 might be the D (5 bases). Germline-derived CDR1 and CDR2 are SNHLY and FYNNEI. The CDR3 is made up of 12 amino acids. V lost 7 bases, J lost 1 base, and 7 bases lay in between. CDR3: CASIGGNTEAFF. The CDR3 DNA is TGTGCCAGCATTGGGGGGAACACTGAAGCTTTCTTT.

The chain recombines TRBV11-2 with TRBJ2-7; no clear D. The CDR3 extends over 16 amino acids. Trimming left V 1 base short and J 2 bases short, with 15 bases between. Germline V lookup: CDR1 SGHAT, CDR2 FQNNGV. CDR3 nucleotide sequence: TGTGCCAGCAGCTTAGTTATATGGAGCCCAACCTACGAGCAGTACTTC. It encodes CASSLVIWSPTYEQYF.

CDR3 coding DNA: TGTGCCAGCTCACCAACACCAGCCGGGGACAGGGGGTCCGAGACCCAGTACTTC. It translates to CASSPTPAGDRGSETQYF. The rearrangement links TRBV18 to TRBJ2-5, with 11 bases lining up with TRBD1. V was clipped by 2 bases and J by 5 bases; unmatched bases: 13. Looked up from germline, CDR1 is KGHSH and CDR2 is LQKENI. The CDR3 runs 18 residues.

The rearrangement joins TRBV19 to TRBJ2-5, with D possibly called TRBD1 or TRBD2 (5 bases each). Germline values: CDR1 LNHDA, CDR2 SQIVND (reference sequence). This CDR3 has 12 residues. V was cut by 1 base and J by 7 bases, with 7 bases left in between. Here the CDR3 DNA reads TGTGCCAGTAGTATAGGGGGACGGACCCAGTACTTC. Translation: CASSIGGRTQYF.

The chain carries TRBV4-3 and TRBJ1-5, with D maybe TRBD1 (5 bases). Germline V gene data show CDR1 as LGHNA and CDR2 as YSLEER. The CDR3 totals 19 residues. Trimming stripped 0 bases from V and 0 bases from J, with 18 bases between. The CDR3 DNA follows: TGCGCCAGCAGCCAAGACCATTTATATGGGACGTATAGCAATCAGCCCCAGCATTTT. It encodes CASSQDHLYGTYSNQPQHF.

CDR3 DNA sequence: TGTGCCAGCAGCGGGGCAAGTGGTACAGATACGCAGTATTTT. Protein product: CASSGASGTDTQYF. The chain is built from TRBV28 and TRBJ2-3; D may match TRBD1 or TRBD2 (5 bases each). This CDR3 is built from 14 residues. V dropped 6 bases and J dropped 3 bases, with 13 bases sitting between them. CDR1 is MDHEN and CDR2 is SYDVKM in the germline V gene.

This clone was seen only once. The chain uses TRBV18 and TRBJ2-5; unclear D gene. Between the trimmed V and J ends, which lost 1 base and 4 bases, there was a span of 13 bases. The germline V gene has CDR1 KGHSH and CDR2 LQKENI. CDR3 length: 15 residues. The CDR3 here is CASSPQDPRRETQYF. CDR3 in DNA: TGTGCCAGCTCACCACAGGACCCGCGGAGAGAGACCCAGTACTTC.

The V gene is TRBV6-8, the J gene TRBJ2-3; TRBD1 matches 7 bases. Trimming took 4 bases from V and 0 from J; bases not matched to a gene: 7. There are 16 residues in the CDR3. Germline V gives CDR1 MNHGY, CDR2 SAAAGT. This chain's CDR3 is CASSWRDRESTDTQYF. Here the CDR3 DNA reads TGTGCCAGCAGTTGGCGAGACAGGGAGAGCACAGATACGCAGTATTTT.

The V and J genes are TRBV6-5 and TRBJ2-1, with no clear D. Between the trimmed V and J ends, which lost 1 base and 8 bases, there was a span of 12 bases. The germline CDR1 and CDR2 sequences are MNHEY and SVGAGI. The CDR3 loop spans 14 amino acids. The CDR3 DNA is TGTGCCAGCAGTTACTGGCGGTTCAGCGATGAGCAGTTCTTC. Its protein product is CASSYWRFSDEQFF.

Points on this clone: Distinct nucleotide sequences in the sample also encode this CDR3. V usage is TRBV27 and J usage is TRBJ2-7, with 7 bases fitting TRBD1. V lost 0 bases to trimming and J lost 2 bases; unmatched junction nucleotides: 1. Looked up from germline, CDR1 is MNHEY and CDR2 is SMNVEV (reference sequence). This CDR3 has 14 amino acids. CDR3 coding DNA: TGTGCCAGCAGTTTATCACAGGGGCCCTACGAGCAGTACTTC. Protein: CASSLSQGPYEQYF.

This clone was counted a single time. The chain couples TRBV25-1 to TRBJ2-7, with TRBD2 matching over 9 bases. This CDR3 has 14 residues. V was clipped by 6 bases and J by 2 bases; unmatched bases: 5. Germline V lookup: CDR1 MGHDK, CDR2 SYGVNS. The CDR3 sequence: CASSASGIPYEQYF. As DNA, the CDR3 is TGTGCCAGCAGCGCTAGCGGGATCCCCTACGAGCAGTACTTC.

This clone was seen once. The V and J genes are TRBV28 and TRBJ2-3, with D uncertain. CDR3 length: 11 residues. Trimming removed 3 bases from V and 6 bases from J, with 4 bases in between. Germline assignment: CDR1 MDHEN and CDR2 SYDVKM. The CDR3 protein is CASSFFDTQYF. In DNA form, the CDR3 reads TGTGCCAGCAGTTTCTTTGATACGCAGTATTTT.

For the CDR3, the DNA is TGTGCCAGCAGTGAAGACTCCCCAGGGGGTCAGCCCCAGCATTTT. This translates into CASSEDSPGGQPQHF. This sequence joins TRBV6-1 and TRBJ1-5; 7 bases are shared with TRBD1. Trimming at V came to 1 base and at J to 6 bases, leaving 6 bases not matched to a gene. Germline loops: CDR1 MNHNS, CDR2 SASEGT. This CDR3 comprises 15 residues.

This chain joins TRBV5-5 and TRBJ2-7, with 9 bases fitting TRBD2. After removal of 2 bases from V and 3 bases from J, the junction contained 6 bases not matched to a gene. Germline lookup yields CDR1 SGHKS and CDR2 YYEKEE (reference sequence). This CDR3 comprises 15 residues. The CDR3 DNA reads as TGTGCCAGCAGCTTAGGCGGGAGGGTGGGCTACGAGCAGTACTTC. Protein product: CASSLGGRVGYEQYF.

The gene calls are TRBV9 and TRBJ2-1; possible D gene TRBD2, 6 bases. CDR3 length: 13 amino acids. The germline V gene has CDR1 SGDLS and CDR2 YYNGEE. Trimming shortened V by 5 bases and J by 4 bases, and 10 bases separated the two germline ends. The CDR3 reads CASSQTRYNEQFF. DNA of the CDR3: TGTGCCAGCAGTCAGACTAGATACAATGAGCAGTTCTTC.